The 27 T cell receptor beta chains given below trace back to one sample, sequenced in a study of T cells after yellow fever vaccination. TCRdb re-analysed the 5' RACE reads in MiXCR, keeping a single row per CDR3 protein. The sample comprises some 300,000 distinct CDR3 sequences, roughly 10% of which are singletons, and about 3% rests with the top ten. The sequences come from CD4+ T cells sorted from PBMCs, collected 45 days after the yellow fever booster vaccination. Receptors were obtained from a man aged 18 to 35 who received the YFV17D yellow fever vaccine.

As DNA, the CDR3 is TGTGCCAGCAGCTGGCCTTTCGGGGGGGCCCAAGAGACCCAGTACTTC. This sequence encodes CASSWPFGGAQETQYF. The chain couples TRBV7-9 to TRBJ2-5, with 8 bases identical to TRBD2. The trim removed 4 bases at V and 1 base at J, leaving 8 bases unmatched. The CDR3 contains 16 residues. CDR1 is SEHNR, CDR2 FQNEAQ, per germline (reference sequence).

The rearrangement uses TRBV28 and TRBJ1-4, with D possibly being TRBD1 (6 bases). Germline CDR1 and CDR2: MDHEN and SYDVKM. V was cut by 6 bases and J by 2 bases, with 10 bases left in between. The CDR3 covers 14 residues. Here the CDR3 reads CASSGGGTNEKLFF. The CDR3 coding sequence is TGTGCCAGCAGCGGCGGGGGCACTAATGAAAAACTGTTTTTT. Using reference TRBV28 and TRBJ1-4 for the parts outside the CDR3, the full variable domain is DVKVTQSSRYLVKRTGEKVFLECVQDMDHENMFWYRQDPGLGLRLIYFSYDVKMKEKGDIPEGYSVSREKKERFSLILESASTNQTSMYLCASSGGGTNEKLFFGSGTQLSVL.

CDR3 sequence reads: CAIKTDYGYTF. CDR3 sequence (DNA): TGTGCCATCAAGACAGACTATGGCTACACCTTC. The chain has TRBV10-3 and TRBJ1-2; possibly TRBD1 for D (5 bases). The V end was cut by 7 bases, the J end by 3 bases, with 6 bases between. Germline CDR1 is ENHRY and CDR2 is SYGVKD. There are 11 residues in the CDR3.

The chain uses TRBV6-5 and TRBJ1-3, with D hard to call. This CDR3 is built from 15 residues. The ends were cut back, 6 bases at V and 3 bases at J, with 15 bases in the middle. The V gene's germline CDR1 is MNHEY and CDR2 SVGAGI. This CDR3 is CASSLRWTGGNTIYF. The CDR3 DNA reads as TGTGCCAGCAGCCTTCGATGGACCGGTGGAAACACCATATATTTT.

This clonotype was seen a handful of times. The V gene is TRBV24-1, the J gene TRBJ2-2; 7 positions agree with TRBD1. The V gene end was trimmed by 0 bases and the J gene end by 4 bases; junction bases not matched to a gene: 4. In germline, CDR1 is KGHDR, CDR2 SFDVKD. The CDR3 is made up of 16 amino acids. Here the CDR3 reads CATSDLRQGVTGELFF. The DNA of the CDR3 is TGTGCCACCAGTGATTTGCGGCAGGGGGTCACCGGGGAGCTGTTTTTT.

This clonotype has a handful of counts. This chain joins TRBV7-2 and TRBJ1-1; D is unresolved. This CDR3 spans 13 amino acids. The V gene lost 9 bases and the J gene lost 6 bases, with 17 bases spanning the gap. Germline V gene sequence: CDR1 SGHTA, CDR2 FQGNSA. The DNA of the CDR3 is TGTGCCAGTCTACAACAGTTGAGAGCTGAAGCTTTCTTT. It yields the protein CASLQQLRAEAFF.

At least ten counts were recorded for this clonotype. V usage is TRBV6-2 or TRBV6-3 and J usage is TRBJ1-2; D not resolved. CDR1 is MNHEY, CDR2 SVGEGT, per germline. The length of the CDR3 is 14 residues. The V and J ends lost 8 bases and 8 bases respectively, with 21 bases between them. The CDR3, as DNA: TGTGCCAGCTCAAGCGCCGGACTCTACGAGGGCTACACCTTC. It translates to CASSSAGLYEGYTF.

The genes are TRBV9 and TRBJ1-5; no definite D call. This CDR3 contains 14 residues. With 0 bases removed from V and 3 bases from J, the gap between germline ends came to 7 bases. Germline V gives CDR1 SGDLS, CDR2 YYNGEE. CDR3 residues: CASSVGQFNQPQHF. For the CDR3, the DNA is TGTGCCAGCAGCGTAGGGCAGTTCAATCAGCCCCAGCATTTT.

V and J are TRBV5-6 and TRBJ2-5, with TRBD1 identical over 9 bases. Germline V gene data show CDR1 as SGHDT and CDR2 as YYEEEE. This CDR3 spans 15 amino acids. J gave up 4 bases and V 1 base, and 5 bases lay outside the gene matches. CDR3 nucleotides: TGTGCCAGCAGCTTGCGGGGACAGGGATCAGAGACCCAGTACTTC. It encodes CASSLRGQGSETQYF.

This rearrangement joins TRBV20-1 to TRBJ2-5; D might be TRBD2 (5 bases). There are 15 residues in the CDR3. Germline V gives CDR1 DFQATT, CDR2 SNEGSKA (reference sequence). The V end lost 0 bases, the J end lost 5 bases, and 16 bases lay between the germline ends. The DNA for the CDR3 is TGCAGTGCTAGAGATCAAAGGACTTGGGAGGAGACCCAGTACTTC. Its translation is CSARDQRTWEETQYF.

The chain employs TRBV30 and TRBJ2-3, with a weak D call TRBD2 (6 bases). V was pared by 5 bases and J by 4 bases, with 13 bases between. The CDR3 has 13 amino acids. Germline values: CDR1 GTSNPN, CDR2 SVGIG (reference sequence). CDR3 in DNA: TGTGCCTGGGGCCCCGGGACTTCAGATACGCAGTATTTT. Protein product: CAWGPGTSDTQYF.

The V and J genes are TRBV7-9 and TRBJ2-1; 8 bases are shared with TRBD2. Trimming took 7 bases from V and 9 from J; bases not matched to a gene: 14. The CDR3 has 15 amino acids. Germline V gene lookup returns CDR1 SEHNR and CDR2 FQNEAQ (reference sequence). CDR3 bases: TGTGCCAGCACTACACCCGGGACTAGGTACGGTGAGCAGTTCTTC. This encodes CASTTPGTRYGEQFF. Full variable domain (missing parts from reference TRBV7-9 and TRBJ2-1): DTGVSQNPRHKITKRGQNVTFRCDPISEHNRLYWYRQTLGQGPEFLTYFQNEAQLEKSRLLSDRFSAERPKGSFSTLEIQRTEQGDSAMYLCASTTPGTRYGEQFFGPGTRLTVL.

This clonotype turned up a few times. The chain couples TRBV7-2 to TRBJ2-2; 11 bases line up with TRBD2. CDR3 size: 15 residues. V shed 6 bases, J shed 5 bases, and the junction held 5 bases outside the gene matches. The germline V gene encodes CDR1 SGHTA and CDR2 FQGNSA. For the CDR3, the DNA is TGTGCCAGCAGGGCTACTAGCGGGGGAACCGGGGAGCTGTTTTTT. Protein product: CASRATSGGTGELFF.

At least ten counts were recorded for this clonotype. This chain joins TRBV29-1 and TRBJ2-7, with D perhaps given as TRBD1 or TRBD2 (5 bases each). This CDR3 is 14 amino acids long. V lost 3 bases and J lost 0, with 12 bases in between. The germline V gene has CDR1 SQVTM and CDR2 ANQGSEA. The CDR3 loop is CSVEGPLASYEQYV. The CDR3 nucleotides are TGCAGCGTTGAGGGACCCCTGGCCTCCTACGAGCAGTACGTC.

This clonotype was seen a handful of times. This rearrangement joins TRBV7-9 to TRBJ1-1, with 8 bases fitting TRBD1. The CDR3 covers 13 residues. Germline V gives CDR1 SEHNR, CDR2 FQNEAQ (reference sequence). V dropped 2 bases and J dropped 5; count of bases not matched to a gene: 1. CDR3 region: CASSLNRGTEAFF. The CDR3 DNA is TGTGCCAGCAGCTTAAACAGGGGGACTGAAGCTTTCTTT.

In its sample, this clonotype was seen many times. CDR3 residues: CASSLAGSPAGAQYF. The DNA for the CDR3 is TGTGCCAGCAGCTTAGCAGGGTCTCCCGCTGGGGCCCAGTACTTC. The gene calls are TRBV11-2 and TRBJ2-5; D is perhaps TRBD1 (5 bases). From germline, CDR1 is SGHAT and CDR2 FQNNGV. V was trimmed by 1 base and J by 9 bases, leaving 18 bases between them. The CDR3 has 15 amino acids.

This clonotype turned up a few times. The CDR3 coding sequence is TGTGCCAGCAGCTTTCCGGGACAGGGGGTAAATGAGCAGTTCTTC. It yields the protein CASSFPGQGVNEQFF. V and J are TRBV7-2 and TRBJ2-1, with 11 bases fitting TRBD1. CDR3 length equals 15 residues. From germline, CDR1 is SGHTA and CDR2 FQGNSA. Germline trimming cut 3 bases from V and 7 bases from J; bases unmatched to any gene: 5.

This clonotype has a handful of counts. The genes are TRBV12-3 or TRBV12-4 and TRBJ1-4; 7 bases align to TRBD1. V lost 7 bases, J lost 4 bases, and 6 bases stayed unmatched. The CDR3 consists of 14 residues. CDR3 protein: CASNRQGINEKLFF. DNA for the CDR3: TGTGCCAGCAACCGACAGGGCATTAATGAAAAACTGTTTTTT.

This clonotype was seen more than once but under ten times. This chain uses TRBV28 with TRBJ2-6; D may be TRBD1 (6 bases). Trimming removed 5 bases at V and 4 bases at J, with 12 bases between. This CDR3 has 15 amino acids. Germline V gene lookup returns CDR1 MDHEN and CDR2 SYDVKM. The CDR3 DNA follows: TGTGCCAGCAGTGCCAGGGGCAGGGGGGCCAACGTCCTGACTTTC. Its translation: CASSARGRGANVLTF.

This clonotype was recorded at least ten times. The chain employs TRBV29-1 and TRBJ2-3, with no clear D. The CDR3 is 14 residues long. Trimming took off 0 bases at V and 4 bases at J, with 11 bases between the two ends. Looked up from germline, CDR1 is SQVTM and CDR2 is ANQGSEA. CDR3 region: CSVEDPRASDTQYF. CDR3 DNA sequence: TGCAGCGTTGAAGATCCCCGCGCGTCAGATACGCAGTATTTT.

CDR3 protein: CASSASRGGTGELFF. For the CDR3, the DNA is TGTGCCAGCAGTGCATCCCGGGGGGGCACCGGGGAGCTGTTTTTT. The chain joins TRBV6-2 or TRBV6-3 to TRBJ2-2, with TRBD2 identical over 8 bases. Germline CDR1 is MNHEY and CDR2 is SVGEGT. The junction had 6 bases not matched to a gene; V was cut back by 5 bases and J by 4 bases. The CDR3 totals 15 residues.

The chain combines TRBV6-8 with TRBJ1-1; weak D call: TRBD1 (6 bases). Germline V CDR1 and CDR2: MNHGY, SAAAGT. This CDR3 has 15 amino acids. Trimming cost V 5 bases and J 2 bases, with 15 bases left between them. The CDR3 spells CASSHIQGTNTEAFF. The CDR3 nucleotides are TGTGCCAGCAGTCACATCCAGGGGACTAACACTGAAGCTTTCTTT.

This clonotype showed up just a few times. The chain couples TRBV9 to TRBJ1-1, with D possibly matching TRBD1 (5 bases). This CDR3 is built from 18 residues. Germline V gene data show CDR1 as SGDLS and CDR2 as YYNGEE. Between the trimmed V and J ends, which lost 3 bases and 3 bases, there was a span of 24 bases. The CDR3 nucleotides read TGTGCCAGCAGCGCATCAAATCGCGGGGGGGTGGTCGACACTGAAGCTTTCTTT. Translated: CASSASNRGGVVDTEAFF.

In this sample, this clonotype turned up a few times. This rearrangement joins TRBV9 to TRBJ2-5; 12 nucleotides align to TRBD2. This CDR3 spans 17 amino acids. With V trimmed by 4 bases and J by 0 bases, 7 bases remained unmatched. Germline V CDR1 and CDR2: SGDLS, YYNGEE. CDR3 loop: CASSPRLAGDHQETQYF. CDR3 sequence (DNA): TGTGCCAGCAGCCCAAGACTAGCGGGGGACCACCAAGAGACCCAGTACTTC.

The rearrangement uses TRBV5-6 and TRBJ1-3; D remains ambiguous. The CDR3 loop spans 14 amino acids. The germline V gene encodes CDR1 SGHDT and CDR2 YYEEEE. Trimming stripped 0 bases from V and 3 bases from J, with 7 bases between. The CDR3 spells CASSLVQFGNTIYF. CDR3 nucleotide sequence: TGTGCCAGCAGCTTGGTACAGTTTGGAAACACCATATATTTT.

The rearrangement joins TRBV6-5 to TRBJ2-3; D is perhaps TRBD1 (5 bases). Trimming shortened V by 0 bases and J by 2 bases, and 9 bases separated the two germline ends. The CDR3 sequence is 15 residues long. Germline loops: CDR1 MNHEY, CDR2 SVGAGI. CDR3 sequence: CASSYSKGFTDTQYF. The CDR3 DNA sequence: TGTGCCAGCAGTTACTCGAAGGGGTTCACAGATACGCAGTATTTT.

This clonotype has just a few counts. J is TRBJ2-3 and V is TRBV9; D gene uncertain. This CDR3 comprises 16 residues. CDR1 SGDLS and CDR2 YYNGEE come from the germline V gene. The V end was cut by 0 bases, the J end by 2 bases, with 13 bases between. The CDR3: CASSVGPMSYTDTQYF. In DNA form, the CDR3 reads TGTGCCAGCAGCGTAGGTCCGATGTCCTACACAGATACGCAGTATTTT.